Detailed here is one T cell receptor (beta chain). Its target is unknown. These data come from a study of cytomegalovirus exposure and HLA in healthy donors. General study findings and limits: In a later analysis, common viral pathogens appeared linked to several of the most significant clusters. Later work showed greater clonal expansion in HLA-associated TCR beta chains than in equally common others.

V lost 5 bases and J lost 2; bases outside the gene matches: 5. Germline V gives CDR1 MDHEN, CDR2 SYDVKM. The CDR3 covers 14 residues. With 60 Vbeta and 13 Jbeta primers, the PCR was carried out. Measured with immunoSEQ multiplex PCR; TCRdb has only the in-frame clones, and not every one. The sample records fewer than 110,000 clones, over 60% being singletons. The clonotype originates from a male donor in good health and CMV-seronegative. The genes are TRBV28 and TRBJ2-7, with TRBD1 matching over 8 bases. The specimen sequenced was PBMCs. This CDR3 is CASSARGLTYEQYF. As DNA, the CDR3 is TGTGCCAGCAGTGCCAGGGGGCTCACCTACGAGCAGTACTTC.